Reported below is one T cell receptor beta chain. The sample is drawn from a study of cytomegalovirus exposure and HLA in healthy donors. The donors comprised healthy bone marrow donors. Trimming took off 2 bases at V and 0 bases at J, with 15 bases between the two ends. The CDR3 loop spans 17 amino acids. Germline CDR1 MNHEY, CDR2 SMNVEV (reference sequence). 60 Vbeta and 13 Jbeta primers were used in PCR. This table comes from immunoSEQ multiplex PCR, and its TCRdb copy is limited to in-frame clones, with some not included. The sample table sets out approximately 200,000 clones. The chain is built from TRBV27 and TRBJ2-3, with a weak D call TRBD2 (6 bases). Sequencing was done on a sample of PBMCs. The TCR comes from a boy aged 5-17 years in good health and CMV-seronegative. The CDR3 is CASSLLEAGPSTDTQYF. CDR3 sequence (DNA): TGTGCCAGCAGTTTACTCGAGGCGGGGCCTAGCACAGATACGCAGTATTTT.